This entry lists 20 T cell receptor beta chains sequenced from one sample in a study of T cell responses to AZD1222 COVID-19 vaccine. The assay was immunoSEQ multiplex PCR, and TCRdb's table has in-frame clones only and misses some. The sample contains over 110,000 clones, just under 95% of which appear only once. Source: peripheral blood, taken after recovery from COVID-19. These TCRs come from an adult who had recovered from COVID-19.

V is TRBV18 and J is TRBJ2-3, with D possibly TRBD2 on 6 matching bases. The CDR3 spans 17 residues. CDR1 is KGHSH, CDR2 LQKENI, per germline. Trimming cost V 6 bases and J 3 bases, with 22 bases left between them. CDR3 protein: CASSHNSGPSSTDTQYF. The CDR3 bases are TGTGCCAGCTCGCACAACAGCGGGCCTTCCTCTACAGATACGCAGTATTTT.

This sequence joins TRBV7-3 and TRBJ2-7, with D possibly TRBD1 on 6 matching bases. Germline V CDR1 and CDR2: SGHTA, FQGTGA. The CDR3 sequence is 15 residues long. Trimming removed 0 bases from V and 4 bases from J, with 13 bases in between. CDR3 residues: CASSLTGASRYEQYF. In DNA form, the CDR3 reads TGTGCCAGCAGCTTAACGGGGGCCTCCCGGTACGAGCAGTACTTC. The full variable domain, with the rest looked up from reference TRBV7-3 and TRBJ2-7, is GAGVSQTPSNKVTEKGKYVELRCDPISGHTALYWYRQSLGQGPEFLIYFQGTGAADDSGLPNDRFFAVRPEGSVSTLKIQRTERGDSAVYLCASSLTGASRYEQYFGPGTRLTVT.

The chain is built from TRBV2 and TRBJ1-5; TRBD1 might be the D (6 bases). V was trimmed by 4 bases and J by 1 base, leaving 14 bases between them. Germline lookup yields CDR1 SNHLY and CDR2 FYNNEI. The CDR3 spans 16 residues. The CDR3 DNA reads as TGTGCCAGCAGTGGAGAGGGGGGGCTGAGCAATCAGCCCCAGCATTTT. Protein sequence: CASSGEGGLSNQPQHF.

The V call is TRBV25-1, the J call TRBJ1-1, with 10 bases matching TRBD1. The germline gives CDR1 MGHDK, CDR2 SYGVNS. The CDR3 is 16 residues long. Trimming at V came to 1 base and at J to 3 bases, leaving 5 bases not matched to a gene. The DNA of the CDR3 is TGTGCCAGCAGTGAATTGGACAGGGGGGAGCACACTGAAGCTTTCTTT. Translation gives CASSELDRGEHTEAFF.

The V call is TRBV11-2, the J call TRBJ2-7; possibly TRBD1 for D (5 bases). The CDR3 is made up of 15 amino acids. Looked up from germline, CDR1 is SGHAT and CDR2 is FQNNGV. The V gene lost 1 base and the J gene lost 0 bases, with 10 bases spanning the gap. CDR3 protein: CASSLVQGLSYEQYF. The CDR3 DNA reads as TGTGCCAGCAGCTTAGTCCAGGGTCTCTCCTACGAGCAGTACTTC.

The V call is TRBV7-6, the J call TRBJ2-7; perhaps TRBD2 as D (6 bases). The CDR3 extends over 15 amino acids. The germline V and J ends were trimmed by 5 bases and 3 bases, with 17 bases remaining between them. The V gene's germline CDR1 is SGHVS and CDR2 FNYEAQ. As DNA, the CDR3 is TGTGCCAGCAGCCTTTGGGGGGAGAACCGCTACGAGCAGTACTTC. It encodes CASSLWGENRYEQYF.

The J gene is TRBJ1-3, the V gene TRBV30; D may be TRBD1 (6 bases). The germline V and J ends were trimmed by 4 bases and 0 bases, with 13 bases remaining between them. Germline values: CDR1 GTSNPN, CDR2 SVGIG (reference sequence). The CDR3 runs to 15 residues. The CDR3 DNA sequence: TGTGCCTGGAAGGGGGTCGGGGACTCTGGAAACACCATATATTTT. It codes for CAWKGVGDSGNTIYF.

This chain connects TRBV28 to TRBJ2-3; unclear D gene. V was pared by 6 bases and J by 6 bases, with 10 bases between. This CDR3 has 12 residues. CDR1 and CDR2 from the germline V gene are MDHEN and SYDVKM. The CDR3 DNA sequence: TGTGCCAGCAGCACCCTTCTGGATACGCAGTATTTT. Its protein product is CASSTLLDTQYF. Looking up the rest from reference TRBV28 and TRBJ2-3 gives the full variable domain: DVKVTQSSRYLVKRTGEKVFLECVQDMDHENMFWYRQDPGLGLRLIYFSYDVKMKEKGDIPEGYSVSREKKERFSLILESASTNQTSMYLCASSTLLDTQYFGPGTRLTVL.

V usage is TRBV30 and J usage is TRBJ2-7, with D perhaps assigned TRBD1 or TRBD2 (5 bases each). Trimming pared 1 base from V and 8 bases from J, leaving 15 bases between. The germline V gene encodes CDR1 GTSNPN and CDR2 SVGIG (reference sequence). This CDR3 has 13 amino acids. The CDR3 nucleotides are TGTGCCTGGAGTGCAGGGACGCGGCTTCAGCAGTACTTC. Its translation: CAWSAGTRLQQYF. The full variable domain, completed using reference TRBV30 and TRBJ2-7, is SQTIHQWPATLVQPVGSPLSLECTVEGTSNPNLYWYRQAAGRGLQLLFYSVGIGQISSEVPQNLSASRPQDRQFILSSKKLLLSDSGFYLCAWSAGTRLQQYFGPGTRLTVT.

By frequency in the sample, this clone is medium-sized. The DNA for the CDR3 is TGTGCCAGCAGCCAAGCCGGGAGCGGAGAGCCCTACGAGCAGTACTTC. Translating gives CASSQAGSGEPYEQYF. The chain combines TRBV4-2 with TRBJ2-7, with D possibly matching TRBD2 (6 bases). CDR3 size: 16 residues. Trimming cost V 1 base and J 2 bases, with 15 bases left between them. Germline values: CDR1 LGHNA, CDR2 YNFKEQ.

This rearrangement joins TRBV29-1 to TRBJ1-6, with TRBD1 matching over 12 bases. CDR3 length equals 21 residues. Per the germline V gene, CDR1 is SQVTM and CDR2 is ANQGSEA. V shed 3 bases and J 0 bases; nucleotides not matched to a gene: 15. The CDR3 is CSVDRDRGRHFRYSYNSPLHF. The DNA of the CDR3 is TGCAGCGTTGACAGGGACAGGGGGCGTCACTTTCGATACTCCTATAATTCACCCCTCCACTTT.

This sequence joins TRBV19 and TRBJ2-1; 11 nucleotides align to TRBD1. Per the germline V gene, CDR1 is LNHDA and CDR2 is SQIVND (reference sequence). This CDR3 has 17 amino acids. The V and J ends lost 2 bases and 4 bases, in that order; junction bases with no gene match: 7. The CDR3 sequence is CASSIISGTGGYNEQFF. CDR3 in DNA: TGTGCCAGTAGTATAATCTCTGGGACAGGGGGGTACAATGAGCAGTTCTTC. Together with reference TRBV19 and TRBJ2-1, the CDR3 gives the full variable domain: DGGITQSPKYLFRKEGQNVTLSCEQNLNHDAMYWYRQDPGQGLRLIYYSQIVNDFQKGDIAEGYSVSREKKESFPLTVTSAQKNPTAFYLCASSIISGTGGYNEQFFGPGTRLTVL.

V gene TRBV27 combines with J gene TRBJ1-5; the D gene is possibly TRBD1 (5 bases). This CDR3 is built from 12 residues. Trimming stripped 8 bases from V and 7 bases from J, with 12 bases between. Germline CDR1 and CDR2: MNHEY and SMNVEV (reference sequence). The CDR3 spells CASRQGGQPQHF. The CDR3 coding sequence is TGTGCCAGCCGCCAGGGCGGCCAGCCCCAGCATTTT.

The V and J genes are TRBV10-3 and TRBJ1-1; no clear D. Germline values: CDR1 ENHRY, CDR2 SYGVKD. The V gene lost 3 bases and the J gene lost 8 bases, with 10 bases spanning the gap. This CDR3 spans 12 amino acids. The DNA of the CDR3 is TGTGCCATCAGTGATTCAGGAAGGGAAGCTTTCTTT. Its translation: CAISDSGREAFF.

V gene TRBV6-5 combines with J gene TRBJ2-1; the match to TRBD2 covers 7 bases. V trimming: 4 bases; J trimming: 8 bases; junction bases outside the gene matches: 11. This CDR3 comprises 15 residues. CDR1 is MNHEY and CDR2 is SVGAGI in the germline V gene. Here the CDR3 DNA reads TGTGCCAGCAGTTCCGGGACTACCTCCTTCGATGAGCAGTTCTTC. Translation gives CASSSGTTSFDEQFF.

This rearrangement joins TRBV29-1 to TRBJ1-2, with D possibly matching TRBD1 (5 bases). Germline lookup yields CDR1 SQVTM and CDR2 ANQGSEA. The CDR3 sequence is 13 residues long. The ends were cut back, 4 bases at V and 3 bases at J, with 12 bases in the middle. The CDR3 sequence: CSVVGGSHYGYTF. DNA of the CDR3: TGCAGCGTTGTTGGGGGGTCCCACTATGGCTACACCTTC.

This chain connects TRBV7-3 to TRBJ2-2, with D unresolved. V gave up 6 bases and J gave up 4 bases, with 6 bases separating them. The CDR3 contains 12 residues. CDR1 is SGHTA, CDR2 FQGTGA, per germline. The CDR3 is CASSAPTGELFF. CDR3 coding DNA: TGTGCCAGCAGTGCGCCCACCGGGGAGCTGTTTTTT. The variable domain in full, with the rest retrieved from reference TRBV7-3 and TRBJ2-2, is GAGVSQTPSNKVTEKGKYVELRCDPISGHTALYWYRQSLGQGPEFLIYFQGTGAADDSGLPNDRFFAVRPEGSVSTLKIQRTERGDSAVYLCASSAPTGELFFGEGSRLTVL.

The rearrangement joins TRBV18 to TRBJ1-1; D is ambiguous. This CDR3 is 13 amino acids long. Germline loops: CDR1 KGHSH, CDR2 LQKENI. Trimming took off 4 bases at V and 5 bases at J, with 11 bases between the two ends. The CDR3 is CASSLKGGTEAFF. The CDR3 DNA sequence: TGTGCCAGCTCACTCAAGGGAGGTACTGAAGCTTTCTTT. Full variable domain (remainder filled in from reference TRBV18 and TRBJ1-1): NAGVMQNPRHLVRRRGQEARLRCSPMKGHSHVYWYRQLPEEGLKFMVYLQKENIIDESGMPKERFSAEFPKEGPSILRIQQVVRGDSAAYFCASSLKGGTEAFFGQGTRLTVV.

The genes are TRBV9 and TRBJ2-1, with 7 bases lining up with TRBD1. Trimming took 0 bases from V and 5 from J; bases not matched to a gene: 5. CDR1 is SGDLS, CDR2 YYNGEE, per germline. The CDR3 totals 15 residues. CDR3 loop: CASSVEGARNNEQFF. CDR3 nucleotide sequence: TGTGCCAGCAGCGTAGAGGGGGCGCGGAACAATGAGCAGTTCTTC.

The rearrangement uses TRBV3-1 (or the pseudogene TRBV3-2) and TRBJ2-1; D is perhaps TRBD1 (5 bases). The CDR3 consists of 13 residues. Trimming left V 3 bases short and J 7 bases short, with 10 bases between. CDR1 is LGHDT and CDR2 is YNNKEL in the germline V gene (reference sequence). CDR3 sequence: CASSQTTVNEQFF. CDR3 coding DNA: TGTGCCAGCAGCCAGACGACAGTTAATGAGCAGTTCTTC.